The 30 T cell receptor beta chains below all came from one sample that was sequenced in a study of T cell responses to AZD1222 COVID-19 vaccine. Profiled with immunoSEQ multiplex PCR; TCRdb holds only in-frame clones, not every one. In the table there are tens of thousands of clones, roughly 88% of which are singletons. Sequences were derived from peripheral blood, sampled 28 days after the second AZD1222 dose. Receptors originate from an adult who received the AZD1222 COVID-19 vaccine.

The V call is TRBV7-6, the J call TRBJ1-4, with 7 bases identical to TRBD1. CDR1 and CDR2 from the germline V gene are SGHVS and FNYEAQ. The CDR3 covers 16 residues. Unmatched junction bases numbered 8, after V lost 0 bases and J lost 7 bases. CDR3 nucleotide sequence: TGTGCCAGCAGCTTAGCGACAGGGTGGGAGTTTGAAAAACTGTTTTTT. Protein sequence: CASSLATGWEFEKLFF.

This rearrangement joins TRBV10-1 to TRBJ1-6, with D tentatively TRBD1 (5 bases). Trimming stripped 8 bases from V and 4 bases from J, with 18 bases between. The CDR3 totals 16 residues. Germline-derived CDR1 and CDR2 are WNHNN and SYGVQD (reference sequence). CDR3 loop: CASEIPPRVYNSPLHF. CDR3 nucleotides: TGCGCCAGCGAAATCCCACCCAGGGTGTATAATTCACCCCTCCACTTT.

The CDR3 spells CAWSGLAGGRTQYF. The DNA of the CDR3 is TGTGCCTGGAGTGGACTAGCGGGGGGCCGTACGCAGTATTTT. This sequence joins TRBV30 and TRBJ2-3; TRBD2 matches at 13 bases. The germline CDR1 and CDR2 sequences are GTSNPN and SVGIG (reference sequence). After removal of 1 base from V and 8 bases from J, the junction contained 3 bases not matched to a gene. The length of the CDR3 is 14 residues.

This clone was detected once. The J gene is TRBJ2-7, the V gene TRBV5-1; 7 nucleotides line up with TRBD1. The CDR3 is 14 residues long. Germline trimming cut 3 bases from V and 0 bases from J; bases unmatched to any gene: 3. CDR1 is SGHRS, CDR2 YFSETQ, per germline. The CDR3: CASSWGQNSYEQYF. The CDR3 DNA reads TGCGCCAGCAGCTGGGGACAGAACTCCTACGAGCAGTACTTC. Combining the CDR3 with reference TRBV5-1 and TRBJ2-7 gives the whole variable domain KAGVTQTPRYLIKTRGQQVTLSCSPISGHRSVSWYQQTPGQGLQFLFEYFSETQRNKGNFPGRFSGRQFSNSRSEMNVSTLELGDSALYLCASSWGQNSYEQYFGPGTRLTVT.

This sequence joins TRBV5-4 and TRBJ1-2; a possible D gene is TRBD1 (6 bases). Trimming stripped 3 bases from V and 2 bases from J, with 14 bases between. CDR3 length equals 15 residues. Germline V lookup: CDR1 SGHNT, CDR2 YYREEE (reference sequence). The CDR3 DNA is TGTGCCAGCAGCTCTAACAACAGGGCGAACTATGGCTACACCTTC. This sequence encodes CASSSNNRANYGYTF.

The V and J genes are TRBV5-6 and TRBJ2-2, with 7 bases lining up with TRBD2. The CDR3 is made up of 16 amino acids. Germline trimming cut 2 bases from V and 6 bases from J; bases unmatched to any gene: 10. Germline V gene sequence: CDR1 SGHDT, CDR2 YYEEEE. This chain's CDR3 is CASSFGLVVAAGELFF. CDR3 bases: TGTGCCAGCAGCTTCGGACTAGTAGTTGCGGCCGGGGAGCTGTTTTTT.

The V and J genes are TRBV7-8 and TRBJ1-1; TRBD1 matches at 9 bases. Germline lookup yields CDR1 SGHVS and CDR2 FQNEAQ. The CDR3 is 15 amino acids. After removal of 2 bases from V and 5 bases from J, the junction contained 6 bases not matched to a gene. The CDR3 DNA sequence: TGTGCCAGCAGCTTAACCGGGACAGGGTTGACTGAAGCTTTCTTT. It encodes CASSLTGTGLTEAFF.

CDR3 DNA: TGTGCCAGCAGCTCCCGGACTAGCGGGAGAGATACGCAGTATTTT. Translated, it gives CASSSRTSGRDTQYF. The chain uses TRBV7-9 and TRBJ2-3; 13 nucleotides agree with TRBD2. The CDR3 runs 15 residues. CDR1 SEHNR and CDR2 FQNEAQ come from the germline V gene (reference sequence). The V gene end was trimmed by 4 bases and the J gene end by 5 bases; junction bases not matched to a gene: 3.

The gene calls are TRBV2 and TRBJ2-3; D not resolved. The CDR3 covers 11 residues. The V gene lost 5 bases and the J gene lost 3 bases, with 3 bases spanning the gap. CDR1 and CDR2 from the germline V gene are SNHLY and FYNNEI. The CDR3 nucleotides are TGTGCCAGCAGTCAAACAGATACGCAGTATTTT. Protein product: CASSQTDTQYF.

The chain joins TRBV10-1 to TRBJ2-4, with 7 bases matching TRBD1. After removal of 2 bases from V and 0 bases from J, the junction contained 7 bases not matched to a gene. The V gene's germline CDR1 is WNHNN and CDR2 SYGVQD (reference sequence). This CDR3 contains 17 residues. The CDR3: CASSEGRDSPAKNIQYF. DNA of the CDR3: TGCGCCAGCAGTGAGGGCCGGGACAGCCCAGCCAAAAACATTCAGTACTTC.

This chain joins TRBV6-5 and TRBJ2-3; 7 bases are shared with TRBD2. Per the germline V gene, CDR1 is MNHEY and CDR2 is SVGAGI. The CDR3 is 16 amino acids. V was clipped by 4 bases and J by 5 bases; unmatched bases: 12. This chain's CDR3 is CASSLSSGTNKDTQYF. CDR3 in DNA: TGTGCCAGCAGTTTATCCTCCGGGACTAATAAAGATACGCAGTATTTT.

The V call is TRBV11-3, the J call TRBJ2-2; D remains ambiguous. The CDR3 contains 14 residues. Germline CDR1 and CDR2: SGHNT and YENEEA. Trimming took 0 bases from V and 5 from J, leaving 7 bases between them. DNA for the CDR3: TGTGCCAGCAGCTTAGATCCCATTACCGGGGAGCTGTTTTTT. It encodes CASSLDPITGELFF. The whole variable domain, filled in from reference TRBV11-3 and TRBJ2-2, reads EAGVVQSPRYKIIEKKQPVAFWCNPISGHNTLYWYLQNLGQGPELLIRYENEEAVDDSQLPKDRFSAERLKGVDSTLKIQPAELGDSAVYLCASSLDPITGELFFGEGSRLTVL.

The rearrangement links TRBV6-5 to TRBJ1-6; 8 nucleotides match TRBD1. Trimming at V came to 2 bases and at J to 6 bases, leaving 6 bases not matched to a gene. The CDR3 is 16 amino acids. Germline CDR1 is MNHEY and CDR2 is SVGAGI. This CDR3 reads CASSYRRTGSNSPLHF. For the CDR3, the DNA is TGTGCCAGCAGTTACCGTCGGACAGGGAGTAATTCACCCCTCCACTTT.

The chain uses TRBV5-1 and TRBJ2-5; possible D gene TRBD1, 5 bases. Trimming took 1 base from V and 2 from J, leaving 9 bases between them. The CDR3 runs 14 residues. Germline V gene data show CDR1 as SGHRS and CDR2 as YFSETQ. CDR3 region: CASSLWTKQETQYF. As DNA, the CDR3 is TGCGCCAGCAGCTTGTGGACAAAGCAAGAGACCCAGTACTTC.

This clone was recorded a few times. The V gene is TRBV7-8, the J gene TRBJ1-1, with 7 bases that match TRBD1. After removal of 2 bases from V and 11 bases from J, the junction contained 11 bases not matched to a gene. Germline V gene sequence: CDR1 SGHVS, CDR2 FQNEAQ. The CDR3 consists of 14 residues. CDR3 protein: CASSLTTGFGEAFF. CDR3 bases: TGTGCCAGCAGCTTAACGACAGGGTTCGGGGAGGCTTTCTTT.

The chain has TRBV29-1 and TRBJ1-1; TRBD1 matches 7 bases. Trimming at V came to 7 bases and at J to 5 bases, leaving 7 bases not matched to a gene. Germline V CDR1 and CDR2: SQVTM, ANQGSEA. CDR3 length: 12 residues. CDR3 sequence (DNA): TGCAGCGGCCGGCAGGGGGGGACTGAAGCTTTCTTT. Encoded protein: CSGRQGGTEAFF.

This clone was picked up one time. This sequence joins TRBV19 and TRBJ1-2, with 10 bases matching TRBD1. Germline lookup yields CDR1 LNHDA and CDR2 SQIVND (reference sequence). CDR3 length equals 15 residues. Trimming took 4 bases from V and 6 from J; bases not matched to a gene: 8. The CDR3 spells CASSKNPGTGDGYTF. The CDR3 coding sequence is TGTGCCAGTAGTAAAAACCCCGGGACAGGGGATGGCTACACCTTC. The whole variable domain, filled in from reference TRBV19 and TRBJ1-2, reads DGGITQSPKYLFRKEGQNVTLSCEQNLNHDAMYWYRQDPGQGLRLIYYSQIVNDFQKGDIAEGYSVSREKKESFPLTVTSAQKNPTAFYLCASSKNPGTGDGYTFGSGTRLTVV.

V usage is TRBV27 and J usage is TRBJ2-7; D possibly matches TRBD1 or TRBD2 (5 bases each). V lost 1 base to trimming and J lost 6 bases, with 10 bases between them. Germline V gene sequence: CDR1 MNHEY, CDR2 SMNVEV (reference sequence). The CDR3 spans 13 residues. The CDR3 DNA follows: TGTGCCAGCAGTTTATTACTTGGGGGCGAGCAGTACTTC. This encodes CASSLLLGGEQYF.

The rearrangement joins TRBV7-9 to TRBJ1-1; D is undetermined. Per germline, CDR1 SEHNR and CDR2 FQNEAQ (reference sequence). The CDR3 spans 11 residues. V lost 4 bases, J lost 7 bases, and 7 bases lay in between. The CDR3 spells CASSSRIEAFF. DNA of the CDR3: TGTGCCAGCAGCTCGAGGATTGAAGCTTTCTTT.

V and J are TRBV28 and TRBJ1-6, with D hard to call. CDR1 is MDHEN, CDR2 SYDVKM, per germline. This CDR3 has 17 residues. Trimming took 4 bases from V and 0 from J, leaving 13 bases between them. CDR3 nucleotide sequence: TGTGCCAGCAGTTCCGCCGGGGTGAGCTCCTATAATTCACCCCTCCACTTT. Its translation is CASSSAGVSSYNSPLHF.

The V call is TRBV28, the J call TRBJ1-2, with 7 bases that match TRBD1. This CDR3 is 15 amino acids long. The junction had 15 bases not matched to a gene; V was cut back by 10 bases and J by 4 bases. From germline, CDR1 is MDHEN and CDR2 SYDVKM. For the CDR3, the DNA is TGTGCCACGCAAAACGTAGACAGGGTTAGCTATGGCTACACCTTC. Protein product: CATQNVDRVSYGYTF.

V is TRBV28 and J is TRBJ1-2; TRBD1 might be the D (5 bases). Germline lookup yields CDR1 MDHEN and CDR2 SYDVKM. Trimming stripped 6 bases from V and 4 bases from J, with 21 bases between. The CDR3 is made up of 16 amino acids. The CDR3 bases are TGTGCCAGCAGGCTTACCACAGGATCGGGGACCTATGGCTACACCTTC. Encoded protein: CASRLTTGSGTYGYTF.

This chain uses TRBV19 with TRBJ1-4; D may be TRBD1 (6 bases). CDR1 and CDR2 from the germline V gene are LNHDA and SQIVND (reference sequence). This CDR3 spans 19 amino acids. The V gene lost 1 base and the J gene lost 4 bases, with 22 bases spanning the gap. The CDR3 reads CASSIVLFGPTGYNEKLFF. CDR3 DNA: TGTGCCAGTAGTATAGTCCTTTTTGGCCCAACAGGGTATAATGAAAAACTGTTTTTT.

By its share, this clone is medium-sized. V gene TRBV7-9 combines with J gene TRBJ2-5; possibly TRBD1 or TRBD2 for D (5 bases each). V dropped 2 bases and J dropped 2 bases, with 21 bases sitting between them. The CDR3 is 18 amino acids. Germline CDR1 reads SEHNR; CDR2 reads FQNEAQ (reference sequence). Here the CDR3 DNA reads TGTGCCAGCAGCTTACCATACGCCATTATTGGGGGTCAAGAGACCCAGTACTTC. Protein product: CASSLPYAIIGGQETQYF.

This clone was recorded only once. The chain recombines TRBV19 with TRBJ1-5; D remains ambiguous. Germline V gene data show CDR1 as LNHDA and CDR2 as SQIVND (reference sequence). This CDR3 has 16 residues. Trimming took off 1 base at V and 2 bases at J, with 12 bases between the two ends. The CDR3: CASSIVDVLGNQPQHF. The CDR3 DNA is TGTGCCAGTAGTATAGTTGACGTGTTAGGCAATCAGCCCCAGCATTTT.

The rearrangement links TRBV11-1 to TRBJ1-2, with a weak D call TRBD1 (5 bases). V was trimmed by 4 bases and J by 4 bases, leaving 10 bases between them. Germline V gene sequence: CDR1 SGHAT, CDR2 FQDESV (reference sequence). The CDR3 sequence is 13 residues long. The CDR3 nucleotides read TGTGCCAGCAGCTCCTCGGGGCTCTATGGCTACACCTTC. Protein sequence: CASSSSGLYGYTF. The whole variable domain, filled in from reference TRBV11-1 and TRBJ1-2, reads EAEVAQSPRYKITEKSQAVAFWCDPISGHATLYWYRQILGQGPELLVQFQDESVVDDSQLPKDRFSAERLKGVDSTLKIQPAELGDSAMYLCASSSSGLYGYTFGSGTRLTVV.

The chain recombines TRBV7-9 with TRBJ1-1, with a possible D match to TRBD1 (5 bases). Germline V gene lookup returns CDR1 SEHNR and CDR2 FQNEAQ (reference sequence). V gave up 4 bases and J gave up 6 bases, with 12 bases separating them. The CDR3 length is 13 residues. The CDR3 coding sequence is TGTGCCAGCAGCTGGCAGGGTCGGGCTGAAGCTTTCTTT. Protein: CASSWQGRAEAFF. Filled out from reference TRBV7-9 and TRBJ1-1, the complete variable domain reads DTGVSQNPRHKITKRGQNVTFRCDPISEHNRLYWYRQTLGQGPEFLTYFQNEAQLEKSRLLSDRFSAERPKGSFSTLEIQRTEQGDSAMYLCASSWQGRAEAFFGQGTRLTVV.

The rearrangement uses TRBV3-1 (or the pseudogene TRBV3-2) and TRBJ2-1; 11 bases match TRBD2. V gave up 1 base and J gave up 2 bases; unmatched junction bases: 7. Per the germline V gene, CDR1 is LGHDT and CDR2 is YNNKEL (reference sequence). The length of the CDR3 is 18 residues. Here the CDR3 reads CASSQAISGGGTYNEQFF. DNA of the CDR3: TGTGCCAGCAGCCAAGCAATTAGCGGGGGGGGTACCTACAATGAGCAGTTCTTC.

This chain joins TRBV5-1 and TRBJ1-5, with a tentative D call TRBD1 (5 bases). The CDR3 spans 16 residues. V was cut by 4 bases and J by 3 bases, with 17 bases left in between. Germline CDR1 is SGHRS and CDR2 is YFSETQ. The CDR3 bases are TGCGCCAGCAGCCCTGGGGGATCGTGGGACAATCAGCCCCAGCATTTT. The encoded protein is CASSPGGSWDNQPQHF.

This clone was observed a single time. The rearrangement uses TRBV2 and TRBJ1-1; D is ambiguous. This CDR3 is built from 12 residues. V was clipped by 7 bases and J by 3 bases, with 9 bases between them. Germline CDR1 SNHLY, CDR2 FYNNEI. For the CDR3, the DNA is TGTGCCAGCATGAGGCAGTACACTGAAGCTTTCTTT. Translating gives CASMRQYTEAFF.